These 5 T cell receptor beta chains were all obtained from the same sample, sequenced in a study of shared clonotypes between healthy human individuals. Profiling relied on immunoSEQ multiplex PCR, and the TCRdb table lists in-frame clones only, not all of them. Among some 1,900,000 clones listed, about 95% were seen once. Naive-designated CD8 cells lacked CD45RO, were positively enriched for CCR7, and omitted terminally differentiated effector memory CD45RA+ cells. Sequencing was carried out using naive CD8+ T cells sorted from blood. The receptors were gathered from a man aged 18-30 years in good health.

The count of this clone is one. V is TRBV2 and J is TRBJ1-1; D is possibly TRBD1 (5 bases). Germline V gene sequence: CDR1 SNHLY, CDR2 FYNNEI. The V end was cut by 3 bases, the J end by 11 bases, with 22 bases between. The CDR3 sequence is 15 residues long. The DNA of the CDR3 is TGTGCCAGCAGTGATATGAGGGAGGAGGACCAGGGTGCTTTCTTT. The encoded protein is CASSDMREEDQGAFF.

Turning to this clone: Other DNA sequences of this sample code for an identical CDR3. This chain uses TRBV9 with TRBJ1-1; the match to TRBD1 covers 7 bases. CDR3 length equals 13 residues. CDR1 SGDLS and CDR2 YYNGEE come from the germline V gene. Trimming removed 0 bases from V and 6 bases from J; junction bases left unmatched: 2. For the CDR3, the DNA is TGTGCCAGCAGCGTAGCGGGGACAGCTGAAGCTTTCTTT. Translating gives CASSVAGTAEAFF.

V and J are TRBV4-1 and TRBJ1-5; no reliable D call. The CDR3 contains 16 residues. Trimming stripped 1 base from V and 3 bases from J, with 13 bases between. Germline lookup yields CDR1 MGHRA and CDR2 YSYEKL. This CDR3 is CASSQAPGLANQPQHF. The CDR3 coding sequence is TGCGCCAGCAGCCAAGCCCCGGGTTTGGCCAATCAGCCCCAGCATTTT.

The genes are TRBV19 and TRBJ2-1; 7 nucleotides line up with TRBD2. The junction had 16 bases not matched to a gene; V was cut back by 6 bases and J by 14 bases. Per the germline V gene, CDR1 is LNHDA and CDR2 is SQIVND (reference sequence). The CDR3 extends over 14 amino acids. CDR3 in amino acids: CASSQAVAGFGKFF. In nucleotides, the CDR3 is TGTGCCAGTAGCCAAGCGGTAGCGGGCTTTGGGAAGTTCTTC.

The V call is TRBV5-1, the J call TRBJ2-7; D not certain. The CDR3 is 13 residues long. Trimming took 4 bases from V and 4 from J, leaving 12 bases between them. Germline-derived CDR1 and CDR2 are SGHRS and YFSETQ. In nucleotides, the CDR3 is TGCGCCAGCAGCCATGGGGTGGGATACGAGCAGTACTTC. Protein product: CASSHGVGYEQYF.